This T cell receptor (beta chain) was recovered during a study of cytomegalovirus exposure and HLA in healthy donors. The PCR made use of 60 Vbeta and 13 Jbeta primers. The protocol was immunoSEQ multiplex PCR, while the TCRdb copy is restricted to in-frame clones and leaves out a portion. The data show 140,000 or so clones, about 70% seen once. The CDR3 totals 16 residues. Looked up from germline, CDR1 is MGHRA and CDR2 is YSYEKL. V gave up 4 bases and J gave up 0 bases; unmatched junction bases: 7. Points on this clone: Its antigen is as yet unknown.

Whole-study results and caveats: Later analysis associated a missense DCLRE1C variant with TCR beta V- and J-gene trimming. The study put 150 or so TCR beta chains on its list as cytomegalovirus-associated. According to an earlier analysis, most TCR beta V segments yielded productive rearrangements about 87% or about 30% of the time.

This rearrangement joins TRBV4-1 to TRBJ2-5; the match to TRBD2 covers 8 bases. The sequence derives from a woman between 40 and 50 years old in good health and CMV-seronegative. Source material: PBMCs. The CDR3 loop reads CASSLLGTSDQETQYF. As DNA, the CDR3 is TGCGCCAGCAGCCTTTTAGGGACTAGTGACCAAGAGACCCAGTACTTC.